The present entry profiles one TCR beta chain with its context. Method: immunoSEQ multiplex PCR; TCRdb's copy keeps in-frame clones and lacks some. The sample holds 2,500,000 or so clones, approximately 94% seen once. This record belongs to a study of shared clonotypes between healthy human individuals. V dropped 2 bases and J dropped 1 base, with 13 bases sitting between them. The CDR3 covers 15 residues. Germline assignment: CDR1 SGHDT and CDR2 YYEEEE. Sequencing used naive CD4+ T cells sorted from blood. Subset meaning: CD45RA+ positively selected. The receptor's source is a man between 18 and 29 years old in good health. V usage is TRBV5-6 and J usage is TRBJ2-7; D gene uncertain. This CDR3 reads CASSFGRTVSYEQYF. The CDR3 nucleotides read TGTGCCAGCAGCTTTGGGCGAACTGTTTCCTACGAGCAGTACTTC. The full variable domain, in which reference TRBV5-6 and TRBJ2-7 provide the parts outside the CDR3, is DAGVTQSPTHLIKTRGQQVTLRCSPKSGHDTVSWYQQALGQGPQFIFQYYEEEERQRGNFPDRFSGHQFPNYSSELNVNALLLGDSALYLCASSFGRTVSYEQYFGPGTRLTVT.